The entry that follows covers one TCR beta chain sequence. This entry comes from a study of blood T cell repertoires in COVID-19. This CDR3 is 13 amino acids long. V gave up 5 bases and J gave up 4 bases, with 11 bases separating them. Germline V gene data show CDR1 as SEHNR and CDR2 as FQNEAQ (reference sequence). Clones were read by immunoSEQ multiplex PCR, and TCRdb kept only the in-frame ones, dropping some. The sample carries 95,000 to 130,000 clones, 70% to 85% recorded once. Material: peripheral blood. This rearrangement joins TRBV7-9 to TRBJ1-2; no firm D call. This TCR derives from a man aged 65 to 85 with active or convalescent COVID-19. CDR3 region: CASSDSVTYGYTF. As DNA, the CDR3 is TGTGCCAGCAGCGACTCTGTGACCTATGGCTACACCTTC. The whole variable domain, remainder taken from reference TRBV7-9 and TRBJ1-2, is DTGVSQNPRHKITKRGQNVTFRCDPISEHNRLYWYRQTLGQGPEFLTYFQNEAQLEKSRLLSDRFSAERPKGSFSTLEIQRTEQGDSAMYLCASSDSVTYGYTFGSGTRLTVV.